The T cell receptor beta chain under discussion was sequenced for a study of T cell repertoires in cytomegalovirus infection. Study-level findings and limits: CMV-specific HLA-C-restricted TCR beta clonotypes dominated the ex vivo response.

The CDR3 consists of 16 residues. Trimming shortened V by 1 base and J by 4 bases, and 13 bases separated the two germline ends. Per the germline V gene, CDR1 is MGHRA and CDR2 is YSYEKL. As to this clonotype: What it binds is not known.

TCRdb recomputed calls from the reads with MiXCR, one row per CDR3 protein. This sample has over 90,000 distinct CDR3 sequences, with more than 15% found just once. The J gene is TRBJ2-2, the V gene TRBV4-1; TRBD2 is a possible D gene (7 bases). The source of this sequence is a human donor in good health (CMV status not recorded). Some clones in this sample may be carry-over from other donors' samples. Sequences were obtained from PBMCs. This CDR3 reads CASSQARGGGTGELFF. CDR3 nucleotide sequence: TGCGCCAGCAGCCAAGCTAGGGGAGGGGGCACCGGGGAGCTGTTTTTT.